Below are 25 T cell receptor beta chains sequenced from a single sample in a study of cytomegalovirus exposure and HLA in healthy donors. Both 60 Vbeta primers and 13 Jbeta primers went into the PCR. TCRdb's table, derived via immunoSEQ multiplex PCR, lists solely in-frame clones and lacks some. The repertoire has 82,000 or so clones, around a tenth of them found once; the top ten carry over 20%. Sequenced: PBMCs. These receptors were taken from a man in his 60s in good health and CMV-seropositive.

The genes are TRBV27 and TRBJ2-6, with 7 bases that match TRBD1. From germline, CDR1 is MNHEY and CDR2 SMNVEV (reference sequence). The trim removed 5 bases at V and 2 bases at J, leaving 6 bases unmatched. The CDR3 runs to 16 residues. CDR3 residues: CASSRDRDPGANVLTF. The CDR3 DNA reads TGTGCCAGCAGTCGAGACAGGGACCCTGGGGCCAACGTCCTGACTTTC.

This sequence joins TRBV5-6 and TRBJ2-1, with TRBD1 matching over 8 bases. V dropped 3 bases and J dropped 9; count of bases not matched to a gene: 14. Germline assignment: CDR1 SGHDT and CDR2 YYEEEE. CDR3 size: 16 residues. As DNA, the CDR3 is TGTGCCAGCAGCTCCTACACAAAAGACAGGGGCGGTGAGCAGTTCTTC. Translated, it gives CASSSYTKDRGGEQFF.

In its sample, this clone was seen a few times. CDR3 sequence reads: CAWTVVSTDTQYF. CDR3 nucleotides: TGTGCCTGGACAGTTGTTAGCACAGATACGCAGTATTTT. The rearrangement links TRBV30 to TRBJ2-3; D ambiguous. Between the trimmed V and J ends, which lost 4 bases and 0 bases, there was a span of 8 bases. The CDR3 is 13 residues long. CDR1 is GTSNPN and CDR2 is SVGIG in the germline V gene (reference sequence).

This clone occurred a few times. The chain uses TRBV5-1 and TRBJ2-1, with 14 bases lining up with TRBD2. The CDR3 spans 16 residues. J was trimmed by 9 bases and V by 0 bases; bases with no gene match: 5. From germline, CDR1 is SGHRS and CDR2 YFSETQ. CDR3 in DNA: TGCGCCAGCAGCTTGGCGACTAGCGGGGGGGCCAGTGAGCAGTTCTTC. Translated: CASSLATSGGASEQFF.

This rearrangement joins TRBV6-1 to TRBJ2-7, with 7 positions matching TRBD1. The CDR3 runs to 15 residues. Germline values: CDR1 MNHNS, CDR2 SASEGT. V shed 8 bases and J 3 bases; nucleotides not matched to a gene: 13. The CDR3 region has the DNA TGTGCCAGCGCCTCCGGGGCAGGGGGTTTCTACGAGCAGTACGTC. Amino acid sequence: CASASGAGGFYEQYV.

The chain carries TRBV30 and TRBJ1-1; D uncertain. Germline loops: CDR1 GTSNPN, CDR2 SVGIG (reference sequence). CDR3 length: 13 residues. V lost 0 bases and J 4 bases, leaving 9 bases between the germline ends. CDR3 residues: CAWSVLRRTEAFF. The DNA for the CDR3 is TGTGCCTGGAGTGTCCTCAGGCGCACTGAAGCTTTCTTT.

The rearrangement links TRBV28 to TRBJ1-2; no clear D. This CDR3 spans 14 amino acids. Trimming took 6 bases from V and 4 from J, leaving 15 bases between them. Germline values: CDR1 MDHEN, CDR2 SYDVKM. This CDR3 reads CASRSGTGFYGYTF. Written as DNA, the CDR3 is TGTGCCAGCAGGTCTGGTACGGGTTTCTATGGCTACACCTTC.

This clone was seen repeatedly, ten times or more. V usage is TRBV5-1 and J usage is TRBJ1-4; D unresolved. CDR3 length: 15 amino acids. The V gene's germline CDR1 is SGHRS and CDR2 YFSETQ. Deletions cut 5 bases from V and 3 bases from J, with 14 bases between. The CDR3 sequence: CASREGAGSNEKLFF. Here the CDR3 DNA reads TGCGCCAGCAGGGAGGGTGCGGGATCTAATGAAAAACTGTTTTTT.

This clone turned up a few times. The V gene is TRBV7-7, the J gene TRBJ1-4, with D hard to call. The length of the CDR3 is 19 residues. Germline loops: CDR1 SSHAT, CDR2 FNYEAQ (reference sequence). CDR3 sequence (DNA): TGTGCTGGGGAGGATTTACGAGACCGACGAACCCCAACTAATGAAAAACTGTTTTTT. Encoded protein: CAGEDLRDRRTPTNEKLFF.

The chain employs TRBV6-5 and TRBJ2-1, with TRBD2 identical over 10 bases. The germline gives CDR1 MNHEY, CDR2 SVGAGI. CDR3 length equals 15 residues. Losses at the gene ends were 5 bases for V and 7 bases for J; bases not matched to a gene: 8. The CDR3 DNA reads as TGTGCCAGCAGTCCAACTAGCGGGAAGGGAAATGAGCAGTTCTTC. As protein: CASSPTSGKGNEQFF.

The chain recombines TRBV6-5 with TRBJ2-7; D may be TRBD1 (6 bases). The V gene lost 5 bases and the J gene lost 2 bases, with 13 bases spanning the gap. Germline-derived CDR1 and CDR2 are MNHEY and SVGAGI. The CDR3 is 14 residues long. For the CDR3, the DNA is TGTGCCAGCAGTGAAGGGTGGGGGCCCTACGAGCAGTACGTC. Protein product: CASSEGWGPYEQYV.

The CDR3: CASSEGAYNSPLHF. The CDR3 DNA is TGTGCCAGCAGTGAGGGGGCGTATAATTCACCCCTCCACTTT. This sequence joins TRBV6-1 and TRBJ1-6, with a tentative D call TRBD1 (6 bases). The V end lost 3 bases, the J end lost 4 bases, and 7 bases lay between the germline ends. The CDR3 extends over 14 amino acids. CDR1 and CDR2 from the germline V gene are MNHNS and SASEGT.

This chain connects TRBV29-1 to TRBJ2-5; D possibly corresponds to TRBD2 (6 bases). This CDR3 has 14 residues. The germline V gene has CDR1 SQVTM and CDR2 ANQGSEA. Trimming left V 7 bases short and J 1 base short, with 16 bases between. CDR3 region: CSGTGEAFQETQYF. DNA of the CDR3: TGCAGCGGGACGGGGGAGGCTTTCCAAGAGACCCAGTACTTC.

The CDR3 DNA reads TGTGCCAGCAGCTTAGGGGCTAGCGGGTCAGCAGATACGCAGTATTTT. This codes for CASSLGASGSADTQYF. The gene calls are TRBV11-2 and TRBJ2-3, with 8 bases that match TRBD2. Trimming cost V 1 base and J 4 bases; bases outside gene matches: 7. The CDR3 contains 16 residues. Germline V gene data show CDR1 as SGHAT and CDR2 as FQNNGV.

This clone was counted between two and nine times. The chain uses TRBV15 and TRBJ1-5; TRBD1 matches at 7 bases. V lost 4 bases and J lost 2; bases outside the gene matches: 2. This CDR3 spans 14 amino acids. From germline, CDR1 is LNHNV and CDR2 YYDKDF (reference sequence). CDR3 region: CATSNTGGNQPQHF. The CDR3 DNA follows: TGTGCCACCAGCAATACAGGGGGCAATCAGCCCCAGCATTTT.

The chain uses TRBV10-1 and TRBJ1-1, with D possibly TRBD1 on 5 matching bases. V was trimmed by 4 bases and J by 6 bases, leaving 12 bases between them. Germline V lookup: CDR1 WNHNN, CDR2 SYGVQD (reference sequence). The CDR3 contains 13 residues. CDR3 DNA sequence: TGCGCCAGCAGTGTGGCCAGGGAGGCTGAAGCTTTCTTT. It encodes CASSVAREAEAFF.

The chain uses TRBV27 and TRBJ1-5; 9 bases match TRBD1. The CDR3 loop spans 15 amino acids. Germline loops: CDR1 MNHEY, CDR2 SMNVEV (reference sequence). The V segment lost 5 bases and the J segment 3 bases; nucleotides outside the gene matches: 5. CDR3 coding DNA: TGTGCCAGCAGTCGCGGGACAGGGACCAATCAGCCCCAGCATTTT. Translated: CASSRGTGTNQPQHF.

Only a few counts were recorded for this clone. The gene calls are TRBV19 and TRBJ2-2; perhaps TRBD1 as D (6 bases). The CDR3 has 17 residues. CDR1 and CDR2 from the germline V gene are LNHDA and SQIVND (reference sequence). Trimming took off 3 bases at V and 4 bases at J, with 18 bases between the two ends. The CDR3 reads CASSMSPRGGITGELFF. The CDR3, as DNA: TGTGCCAGTAGTATGTCGCCCAGGGGCGGTATCACCGGGGAGCTGTTTTTT. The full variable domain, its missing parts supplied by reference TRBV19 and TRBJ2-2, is DGGITQSPKYLFRKEGQNVTLSCEQNLNHDAMYWYRQDPGQGLRLIYYSQIVNDFQKGDIAEGYSVSREKKESFPLTVTSAQKNPTAFYLCASSMSPRGGITGELFFGEGSRLTVL.

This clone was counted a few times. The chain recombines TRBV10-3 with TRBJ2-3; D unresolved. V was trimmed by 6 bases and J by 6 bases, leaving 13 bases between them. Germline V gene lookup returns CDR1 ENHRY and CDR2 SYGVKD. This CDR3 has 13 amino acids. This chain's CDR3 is CAISDSPLDTQYF. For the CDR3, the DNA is TGTGCCATCAGCGATAGCCCTCTTGATACGCAGTATTTT.

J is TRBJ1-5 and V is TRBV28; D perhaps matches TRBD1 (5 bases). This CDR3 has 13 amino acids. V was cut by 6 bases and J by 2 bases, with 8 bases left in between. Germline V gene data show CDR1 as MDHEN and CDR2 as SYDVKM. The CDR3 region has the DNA TGTGCCAGCAGAGGGGATGGCAATCAGCCCCAGCATTTT. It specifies CASRGDGNQPQHF.

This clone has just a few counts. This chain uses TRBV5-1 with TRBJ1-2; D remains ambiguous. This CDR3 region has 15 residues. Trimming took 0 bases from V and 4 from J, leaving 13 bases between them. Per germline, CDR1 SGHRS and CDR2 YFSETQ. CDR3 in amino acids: CASSLGPDFAYGYTF. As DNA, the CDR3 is TGCGCCAGCAGCTTGGGGCCAGATTTTGCCTATGGCTACACCTTC.

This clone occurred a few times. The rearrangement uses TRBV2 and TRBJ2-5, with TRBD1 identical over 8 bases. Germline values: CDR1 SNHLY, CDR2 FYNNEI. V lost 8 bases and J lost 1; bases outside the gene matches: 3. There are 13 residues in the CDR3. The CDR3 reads CASGQGGQETQYF. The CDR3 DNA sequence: TGTGCCAGCGGACAGGGAGGCCAAGAGACCCAGTACTTC.

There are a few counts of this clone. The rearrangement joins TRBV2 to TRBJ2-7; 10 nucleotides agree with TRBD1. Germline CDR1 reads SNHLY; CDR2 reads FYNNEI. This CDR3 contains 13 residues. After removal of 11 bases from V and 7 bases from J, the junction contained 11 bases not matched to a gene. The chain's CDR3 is CAAGDRGDREQYF. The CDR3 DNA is TGTGCCGCCGGGGACAGGGGAGATAGGGAGCAGTACTTC. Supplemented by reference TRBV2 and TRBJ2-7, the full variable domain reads EPEVTQTPSHQVTQMGQEVILRCVPISNHLYFYWYRQILGQKVEFLVSFYNNEISEKSEIFDDQFSVERPDGSNFTLKIRSTKLEDSAMYFCAAGDRGDREQYFGPGTRLTVT.

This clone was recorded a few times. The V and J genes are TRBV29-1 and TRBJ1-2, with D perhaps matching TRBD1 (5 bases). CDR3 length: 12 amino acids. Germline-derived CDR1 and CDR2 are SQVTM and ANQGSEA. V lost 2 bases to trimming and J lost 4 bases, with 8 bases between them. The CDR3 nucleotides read TGCAGCGTTGAAACAGGATCCTATGGCTACACCTTC. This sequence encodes CSVETGSYGYTF.

The CDR3 here is CASSFLAEGGEQFF. The CDR3, as DNA: TGTGCCAGCAGCTTCCTAGCGGAGGGGGGTGAGCAGTTCTTC. The rearrangement links TRBV7-9 to TRBJ2-1; maybe TRBD2 (7 bases). CDR1 SEHNR and CDR2 FQNEAQ come from the germline V gene (reference sequence). V lost 3 bases and J lost 9, with 15 bases in between. The CDR3 totals 14 residues. Full variable domain (missing parts from reference TRBV7-9 and TRBJ2-1): DTGVSQNPRHKITKRGQNVTFRCDPISEHNRLYWYRQTLGQGPEFLTYFQNEAQLEKSRLLSDRFSAERPKGSFSTLEIQRTEQGDSAMYLCASSFLAEGGEQFFGPGTRLTVL.